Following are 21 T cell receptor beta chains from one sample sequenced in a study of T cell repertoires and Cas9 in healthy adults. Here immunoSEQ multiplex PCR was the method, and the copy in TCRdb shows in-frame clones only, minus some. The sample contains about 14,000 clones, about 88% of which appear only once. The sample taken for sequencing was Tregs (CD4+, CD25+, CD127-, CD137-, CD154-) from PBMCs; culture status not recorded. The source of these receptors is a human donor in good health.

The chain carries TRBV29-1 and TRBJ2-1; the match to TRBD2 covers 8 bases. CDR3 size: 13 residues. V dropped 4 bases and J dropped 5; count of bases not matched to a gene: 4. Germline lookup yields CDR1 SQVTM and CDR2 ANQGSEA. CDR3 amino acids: CSVAGLGHNEQFF. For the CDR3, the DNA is TGCAGCGTTGCGGGACTAGGACACAATGAGCAGTTCTTC.

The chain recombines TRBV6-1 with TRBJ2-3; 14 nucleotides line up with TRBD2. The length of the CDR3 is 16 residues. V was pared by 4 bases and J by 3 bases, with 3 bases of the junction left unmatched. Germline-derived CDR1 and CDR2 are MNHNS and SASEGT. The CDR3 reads CASSGLAGGLTDTQYF. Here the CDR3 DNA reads TGTGCCAGCAGTGGACTAGCGGGGGGGCTTACAGATACGCAGTATTTT.

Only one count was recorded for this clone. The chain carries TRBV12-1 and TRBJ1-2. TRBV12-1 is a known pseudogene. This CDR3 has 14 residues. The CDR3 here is CASIPRGGNYGYTF. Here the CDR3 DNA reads TGTGCCAGCATTCCTAGGGGGGGCAACTATGGCTACACCTTC.

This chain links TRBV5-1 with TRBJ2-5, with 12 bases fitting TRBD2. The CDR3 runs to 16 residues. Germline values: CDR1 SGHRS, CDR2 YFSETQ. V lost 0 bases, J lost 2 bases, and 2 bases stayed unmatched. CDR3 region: CASSLGTSGKQETQYF. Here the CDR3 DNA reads TGCGCCAGCAGCTTGGGGACTAGCGGGAAACAAGAGACCCAGTACTTC.

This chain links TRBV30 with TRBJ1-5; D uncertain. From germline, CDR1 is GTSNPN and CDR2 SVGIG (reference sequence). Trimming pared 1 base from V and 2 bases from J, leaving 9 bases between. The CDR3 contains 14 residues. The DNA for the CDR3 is TGTGCCTGGAGTGCCCCCCAGCGCAATCAGCCCCAGCATTTT. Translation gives CAWSAPQRNQPQHF.

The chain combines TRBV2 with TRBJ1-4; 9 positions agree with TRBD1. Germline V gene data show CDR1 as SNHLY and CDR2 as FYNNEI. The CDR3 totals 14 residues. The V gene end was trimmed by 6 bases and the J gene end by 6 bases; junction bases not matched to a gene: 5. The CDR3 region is CASRPGQGYEKLFF. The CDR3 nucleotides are TGTGCCAGCAGGCCGGGACAGGGATATGAAAAACTGTTTTTT.

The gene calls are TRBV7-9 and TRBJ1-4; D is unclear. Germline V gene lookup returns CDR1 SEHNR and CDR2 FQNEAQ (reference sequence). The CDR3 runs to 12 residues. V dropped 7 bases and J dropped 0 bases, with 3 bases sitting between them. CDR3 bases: TGTGCCAGCACTACAACTAATGAAAAACTGTTTTTT. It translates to CASTTTNEKLFF.

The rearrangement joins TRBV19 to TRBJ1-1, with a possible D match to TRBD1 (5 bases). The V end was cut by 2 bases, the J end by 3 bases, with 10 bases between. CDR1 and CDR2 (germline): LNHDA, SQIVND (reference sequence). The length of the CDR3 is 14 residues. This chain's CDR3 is CASSIRGYDTEAFF. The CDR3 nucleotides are TGTGCCAGTAGTATAAGGGGATATGACACTGAAGCTTTCTTT.

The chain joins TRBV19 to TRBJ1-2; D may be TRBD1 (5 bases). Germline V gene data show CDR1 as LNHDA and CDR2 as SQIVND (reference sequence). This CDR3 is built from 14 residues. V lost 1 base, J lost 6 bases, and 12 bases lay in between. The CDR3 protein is CASSIVWGDDGYTF. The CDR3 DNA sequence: TGTGCCAGTAGTATAGTCTGGGGGGACGATGGCTACACCTTC.

CDR3 nucleotide sequence: TGTGCCAGCAGCGGTAGCGGGAGCAATGAGCAGTTCTTC. Protein: CASSGSGSNEQFF. This sequence joins TRBV7-3 and TRBJ2-1, with TRBD2 matching over 9 bases. The CDR3 has 13 amino acids. The V gene end was trimmed by 5 bases and the J gene end by 6 bases; junction bases not matched to a gene: 2. The germline V gene encodes CDR1 SGHTA and CDR2 FQGTGA.

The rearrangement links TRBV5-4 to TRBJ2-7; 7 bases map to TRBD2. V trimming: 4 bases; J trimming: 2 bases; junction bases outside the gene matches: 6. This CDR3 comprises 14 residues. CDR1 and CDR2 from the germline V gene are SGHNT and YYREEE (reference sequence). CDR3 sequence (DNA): TGTGCCAGCAGCCCCAGGACTAGTACCTACGAGCAGTACTTC. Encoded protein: CASSPRTSTYEQYF.

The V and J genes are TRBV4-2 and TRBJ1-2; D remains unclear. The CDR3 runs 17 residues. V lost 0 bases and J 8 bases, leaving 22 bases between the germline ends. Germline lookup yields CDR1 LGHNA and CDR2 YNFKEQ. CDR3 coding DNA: TGTGCCAGCAGCCAAGATGGTCCACCGGGGTACAAAGGGGGCTACACCTTC. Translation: CASSQDGPPGYKGGYTF.

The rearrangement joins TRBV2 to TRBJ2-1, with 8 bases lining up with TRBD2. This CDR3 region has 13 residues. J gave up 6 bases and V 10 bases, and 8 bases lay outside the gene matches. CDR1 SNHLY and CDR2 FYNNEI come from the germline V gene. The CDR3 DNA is TGTGCCACCAAAGAGCGGGAGTTCAATGAGCAGTTCTTC. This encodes CATKEREFNEQFF.

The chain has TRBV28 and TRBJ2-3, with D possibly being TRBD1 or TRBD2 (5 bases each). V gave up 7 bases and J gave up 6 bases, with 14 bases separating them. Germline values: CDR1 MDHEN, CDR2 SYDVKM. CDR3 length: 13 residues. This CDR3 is CASTGATGDTQYF. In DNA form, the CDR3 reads TGTGCCAGCACCGGGGCGACTGGGGATACGCAGTATTTT.

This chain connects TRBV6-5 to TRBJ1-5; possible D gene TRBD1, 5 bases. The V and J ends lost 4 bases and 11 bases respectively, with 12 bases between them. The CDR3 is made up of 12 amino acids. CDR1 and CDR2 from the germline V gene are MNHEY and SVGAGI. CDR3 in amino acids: CASSSGGGAQHF. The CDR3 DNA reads TGTGCCAGCAGTTCCGGGGGTGGGGCCCAGCATTTT.

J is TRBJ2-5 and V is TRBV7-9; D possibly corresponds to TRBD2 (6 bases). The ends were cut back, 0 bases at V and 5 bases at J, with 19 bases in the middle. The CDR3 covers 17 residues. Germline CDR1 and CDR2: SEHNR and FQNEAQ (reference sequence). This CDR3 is CASSLAMSSGWGETQYF. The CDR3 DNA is TGTGCCAGCAGCTTAGCGATGAGTAGCGGCTGGGGGGAGACCCAGTACTTC.

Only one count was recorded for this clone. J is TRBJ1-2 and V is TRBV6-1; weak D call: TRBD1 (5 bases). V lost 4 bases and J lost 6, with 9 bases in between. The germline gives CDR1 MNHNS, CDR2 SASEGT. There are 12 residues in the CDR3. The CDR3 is CASSGRVHGYTF. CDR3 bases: TGTGCCAGCAGTGGCAGGGTGCATGGCTACACCTTC.

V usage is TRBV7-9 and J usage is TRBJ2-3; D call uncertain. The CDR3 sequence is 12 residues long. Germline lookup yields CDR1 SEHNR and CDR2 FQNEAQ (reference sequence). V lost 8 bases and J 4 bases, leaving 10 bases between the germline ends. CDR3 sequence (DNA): TGTGCCAGCGGAAACACGGCAGATACGCAGTATTTT. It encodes CASGNTADTQYF.

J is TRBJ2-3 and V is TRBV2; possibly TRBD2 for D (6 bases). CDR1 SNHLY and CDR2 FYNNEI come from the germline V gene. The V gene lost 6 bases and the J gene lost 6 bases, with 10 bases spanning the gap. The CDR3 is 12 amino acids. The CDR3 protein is CASSSGSDTQYF. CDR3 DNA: TGTGCCAGCAGCAGCGGGTCTGATACGCAGTATTTT.

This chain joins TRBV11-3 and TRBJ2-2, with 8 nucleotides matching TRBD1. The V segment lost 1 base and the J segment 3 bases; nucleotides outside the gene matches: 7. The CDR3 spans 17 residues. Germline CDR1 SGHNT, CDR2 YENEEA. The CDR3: CASSLAQGAGYTGELFF. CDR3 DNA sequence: TGTGCCAGCAGCTTAGCTCAGGGGGCGGGATACACCGGGGAGCTGTTTTTT.

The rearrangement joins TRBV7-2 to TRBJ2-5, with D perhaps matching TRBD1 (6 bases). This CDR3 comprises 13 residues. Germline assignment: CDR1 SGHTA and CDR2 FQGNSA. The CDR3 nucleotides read TGTGCTTCGGACAGCCGGGTGGGAGAGACCCAGTACTTC. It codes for CASDSRVGETQYF.